A single sample gave rise to the 6 T cell receptor beta chains below, sequenced in a study of human T cells and chemical hapten exposure. Time point reported: patch test 1, 2 weeks after DPC sensitization. Treatment indicated: therapeutic diphenylcyclopropenone sensitization with weekly scalp DPC. MiXCR, run by TCRdb on the RACE reads, gives a single entry per CDR3 protein. This sample yields 150,000 to 200,000 distinct CDR3 sequences, of which around 13% are seen a single time; 1.5% to 2% belongs to the top ten. Material: whole blood, obtained in connection with sensitization to the hapten diphenylcyclopropenone (DPC). Source of these receptors: a woman under 40 with alopecia areata. Some clones in this sample may be carry-over from other donors' samples.

For the CDR3, the DNA is TGTGCTACAGGGGGCAATCAGCCCCAGCATTTT. Its translation is CATGGNQPQHF. This chain uses TRBV27 with TRBJ1-5; 7 bases line up with TRBD1. In germline, CDR1 is MNHEY, CDR2 SMNVEV (reference sequence). This CDR3 has 11 residues.

This clonotype was observed a few times. The rearrangement uses TRBV2 and TRBJ1-5; 7 positions match TRBD1. This CDR3 is built from 14 residues. Germline CDR1 reads SNHLY; CDR2 reads FYNNEI. Trimming cost V 5 bases and J 2 bases; bases outside gene matches: 3. The chain's CDR3 is CASSLDRGNQPQHF. The CDR3 DNA follows: TGTGCCAGCAGTCTAGACAGGGGCAATCAGCCCCAGCATTTT. The full variable domain, with the rest looked up from reference TRBV2 and TRBJ1-5, is EPEVTQTPSHQVTQMGQEVILRCVPISNHLYFYWYRQILGQKVEFLVSFYNNEISEKSEIFDDQFSVERPDGSNFTLKIRSTKLEDSAMYFCASSLDRGNQPQHFGDGTRLSIL.

The chain recombines TRBV6-5 with TRBJ1-5; 9 nucleotides line up with TRBD1. CDR1 is MNHEY and CDR2 is SVGAGI in the germline V gene. This CDR3 is built from 15 residues. V gave up 5 bases and J gave up 5 bases; unmatched junction bases: 7. Written as DNA, the CDR3 is TGTGCCAGCAGTCACGGACAGGGGCTAGATCAGCCCCAGCATTTT. Amino acids: CASSHGQGLDQPQHF.

The CDR3 reads CSVEDNAYEQYF. DNA of the CDR3: TGCAGCGTTGAAGATAACGCCTACGAGCAGTACTTC. The V and J genes are TRBV29-1 and TRBJ2-7, with no clear D. Germline V lookup: CDR1 SQVTM, CDR2 ANQGSEA. Between the trimmed V and J ends, which lost 0 bases and 2 bases, there was a span of 5 bases. CDR3 length: 12 residues.

This clonotype was detected many times. The chain couples TRBV6-5 to TRBJ1-3; D remains unclear. Trimming shortened V by 5 bases and J by 1 base, and 3 bases separated the two germline ends. From germline, CDR1 is MNHEY and CDR2 SVGAGI. This CDR3 region has 12 residues. Here the CDR3 DNA reads TGTGCCAGCAGTGAGTCTGGAAACACCATATATTTT. Protein sequence: CASSESGNTIYF.

This rearrangement joins TRBV5-5 to TRBJ2-1; D is possibly TRBD2 (6 bases). Per germline, CDR1 SGHKS and CDR2 YYEKEE (reference sequence). This CDR3 comprises 15 residues. Deletions cut 4 bases from V and 4 bases from J, with 15 bases between. As DNA, the CDR3 is TGTGCCAGCAGCGCCGGGACTGGAGATTACAATGAGCAGTTCTTC. This translates into CASSAGTGDYNEQFF.